Sequencing of this TCR beta chain was carried out in a study of T cells after yellow fever vaccination (dated by TCRdb to the late 2010s). For the wider study: The SMART-Seq v4 Ultra Low Input RNA kit was used to prepare libraries from fractions with low cell numbers. To follow T-cell clones before and after both primary and booster YFV17D yellow fever vaccination, bulk TCR alpha and beta repertoires underwent longitudinal sequencing. Two healthy male donors, one aged 18 to 29 and one aged 30 to 39 years, were included in the cohort. Bulk PBMC replicates and cell subsets were isolated from blood drawn at multiple timepoints before and after both primary and secondary immunization.

With respect to this clonotype: The antigen it binds to is not known. No base qualities exist here, and no much larger clone lies one base off it.

This sample's treatment or condition label indicates: live attenuated yellow fever vaccine strain. At each blood-draw timepoint, two biological replicates of bulk PBMCs were collected. A standard Ficoll-Paque protocol was used to isolate PBMCs from peripheral blood. TriZol was used to extract RNA from bulk PBMCs, CD4 and CD8 fractions, and dextramer-positive and dextramer-negative fractions. Via the germline V gene (reference sequence), CDR1 is GTSNPN and CDR2 SVGIG. The CDR3 starts with the cysteine, ends with the phenylalanine, and has 14 residues. Only the CDR3 portion is preserved as DNA: 42 bases, with reading frame beginning at the first base. Trimming takes 0 bases from V and 3 bases from J, and the germline ends sit 11 bases apart. TCR cDNA was synthesized by 5'RACE template switching, which introduced a universal primer site and unique molecular identifiers. Priming of cDNA synthesis was performed from both the TCR alpha and TCR beta constant segments. Library amplification used two PCR steps, and the second PCR step added sample barcodes and sequencing adapters. Libraries were sequenced on Illumina HiSeq 2500 (2x100 bp) or NovaSeq (2x150 bp). The authors processed their data as follows. MIGEC handled demultiplexing of reads and collapsing into UMI consensus sequences, while MiXCR performed V(D)J alignment. Vaccine-responding clonotypes were defined with edgeR using replicate PBMC samples, requiring FDR below 0.01 and a log2 fold change above 5 up to day 15. Each bulk clonotype received a CD4 or CD8 identity based on whether the sequenced CD4 or CD8 repertoire contained that clonotype at higher abundance. TCRdb reprocessing: public reads trimmed at Q25 with fastp, clones called with MiXCR, in-frame beta chains kept. Each entry merges the rows of one CDR3 protein and shows their most common DNA and genes. TCRdb, rather than the study authors, made the V and J calls. The sample table holds hundreds of thousands of distinct CDR3 sequences, of which 11% were seen once. Roughly 18% of the sample is held by the ten biggest clonotypes.

The paper's findings and limits, for the study overall: A small share of clonotypes occurred in both CD4 and CD8 compartments, likely arising from convergent recombination. The secondary T-cell response was found to be weaker but faster than the primary response, with a peak reached on day 5 rather than on day 15. Computational filtering was required because FACS-sorted repertoires could contain abundant contaminating clonotypes from the bulk population. Because the study included only a couple of donors, the extent to which the findings can be generalized is limited. Most clones expanded after primary vaccination (about 95% of CD4 and roughly 90% of CD8) were re-detected after the booster, suggesting that broad memory maintenance occurred.

The chain was built from TRBV30 and TRBJ1-2, and TRBD1 may be the D gene, going by 6 matching bases. Sequenced material: PBMCs, taken on the day of the first yellow fever vaccination. The receptor's source is a man between 18 and 35 years old who received the YFV17D yellow fever vaccine. At the DNA level, the sequence is TGTGCCTGGAGTGTACTAGGGACACACTATGGCTACACCTTC. Translation gives CAWSVLGTHYGYTF. The variable domain in full, with residues beyond the CDR3 obtained from the reference TRBV30 and TRBJ1-2 genes, is SQTIHQWPATLVQPVGSPLSLECTVEGTSNPNLYWYRQAAGRGLQLLFYSVGIGQISSEVPQNLSASRPQDRQFILSSKKLLLSDSGFYLCAWSVLGTHYGYTFGSGTRLTVV.